This note documents a single TCR beta chain sequence. Antigen specificity is unknown. This entry belongs to a study of cytomegalovirus exposure and HLA in healthy donors. Study-wide results and caveats: Segments of the TCR beta V type were, in most cases, productive about 90% or about 30% of the time in an earlier analysis.

Trimming pared 5 bases from V and 3 bases from J, leaving 14 bases between. CDR1 and CDR2 from the germline V gene are SGHVS and FQNEAQ. The CDR3 runs to 15 residues. The primer mix had 60 Vbeta and 13 Jbeta primers. The table came from immunoSEQ multiplex PCR; TCRdb's copy has only in-frame clones and leaves some out. The sample yields some 45,000 clones, around 50% seen once. V and J are TRBV7-8 and TRBJ1-3, with D maybe TRBD1 (5 bases). This sequence was found in a human donor in good health. Sequenced: PBMCs. CDR3 sequence (DNA): TGTGCCAGCAGCAGAGCAGGGAGGGTTGGAAACACCATATATTTT. Amino acids: CASSRAGRVGNTIYF.